This TCR beta chain was obtained from a study of CD8+CD57+ T cells in acquired aplastic anemia. Study summary: The average for DNA from sorted CD4+ and CD8+ cells was approximately 3.2 ug. Broader study findings: No significant difference in CD8+ Simpson's diversity was found between patients and controls. The study identified almost 30 CD8+ CDR3 sequences shared by patients and controls.

To note about this clonotype: Its antigen is unknown. Without the conserved terminal phenylalanine or tryptophan, this CDR3 likely stems from a read error. The DNA is omitted, as the CDR3 cannot be located on it reliably, and the CDR3 follows TCRdb's listing.

TCR beta VDJ combinations and CDR3 sequences were profiled from genomic DNA. MiXCR was run by TCRdb on the reads, yielding one entry per CDR3 protein. The sample carries 260,000 or so distinct CDR3 sequences, roughly 82% recorded once. Patients chosen for sequencing had shown CD8+CD57+ cell expansion by flow cytometry. There was no therapy given to any patient before the blood sampling took place. Sequencing used sorted CD4+, CD8+, or CD8+CD57+ T cells (not recorded which) from PBMCs. This receptor was identified in a human donor with aplastic anemia.

The CDR3 spells CASSLSGSYQYN. V is TRBV7-9 and J is TRBJ2-3; the DNA was not compared with TRBD2, the D call given in the table. Germline V lookup: CDR1 SEHNR, CDR2 FQNEAQ (reference sequence). Ends included, the CDR3 has 12 residues.